This T cell receptor (beta chain) is drawn from a study of graft-versus-host responses after intestinal transplantation. Study results and limitations: GvH clones surfaced in recipient marrow, some emerging earlier in ileum or blood. After transplant, early declines in HvG clones were associated with peak levels of circulating GvH clones.

Comments on this clone: Its target is not known.

Some clones are missing from TCRdb's copy, which holds only in-frame ones; the method was immunoSEQ multiplex PCR. The sample lists 20,000 or so clones; approximately 89% were seen once. The CDR3 has 12 amino acids. Germline V gene data show CDR1 as SNHLY and CDR2 as FYNNEI. The chain employs TRBV2 and TRBJ2-7, with D perhaps TRBD1 (6 bases). The input for sequencing was bone marrow, taken approximately 120 days after transplant. The source of this sequence is a human patient who received an intestinal transplant, so some T cells may come from the graft donor. This CDR3 is CVTAAGDYEQYF. The CDR3 DNA sequence: TGTGTTACGGCGGCAGGGGATTACGAGCAGTACTTC.